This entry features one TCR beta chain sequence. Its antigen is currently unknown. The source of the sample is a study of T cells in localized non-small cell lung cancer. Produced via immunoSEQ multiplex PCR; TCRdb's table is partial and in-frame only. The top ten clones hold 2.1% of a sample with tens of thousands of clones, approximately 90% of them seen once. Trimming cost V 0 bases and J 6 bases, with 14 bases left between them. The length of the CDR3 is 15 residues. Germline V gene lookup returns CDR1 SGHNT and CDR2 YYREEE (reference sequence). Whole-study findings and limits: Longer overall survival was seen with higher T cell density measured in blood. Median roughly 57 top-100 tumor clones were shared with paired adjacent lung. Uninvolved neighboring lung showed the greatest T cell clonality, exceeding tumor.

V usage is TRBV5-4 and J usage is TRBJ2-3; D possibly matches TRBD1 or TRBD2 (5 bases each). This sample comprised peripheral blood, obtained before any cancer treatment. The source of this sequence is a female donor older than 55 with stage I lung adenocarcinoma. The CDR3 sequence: CASSLGGGLGDTQYF. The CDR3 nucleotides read TGTGCCAGCAGCTTGGGTGGGGGTCTCGGGGATACGCAGTATTTT.